This entry lists 2 T cell receptor beta chains sequenced from one sample in a study of T cell repertoires in cytomegalovirus infection. Which antigens these TCRs recognize remains unknown. TCRdb re-called the reads through MiXCR, storing one row per CDR3 protein. The sample includes fewer than 30,000 distinct CDR3 sequences, 19% of them seen just once. The sample in question was CD8+ T cells from cultured PBMCs, obtained from culture after CMV antigen stimulation. These receptors all come from a human donor in good health (CMV status not recorded). Some clones in this sample may be carry-over from other donors' samples.

The chain uses TRBV6-5 and TRBJ2-3; tentative D call: TRBD1 (6 bases). Trimming left V 5 bases short and J 5 bases short, with 14 bases between. CDR3 length: 14 amino acids. The germline V gene encodes CDR1 MNHEY and CDR2 SVGAGI. Written as DNA, the CDR3 is TGTGCCAGCAGTGAAACTACAGGGTTAGATACGCAGTATTTT. Its translation is CASSETTGLDTQYF.

This clonotype is medium-sized in the sample. The chain couples TRBV20-1 to TRBJ2-7, with a weak D call TRBD2 (6 bases). The CDR3 loop spans 14 amino acids. Trimming stripped 3 bases from V and 3 bases from J, with 15 bases between. Germline loops: CDR1 DFQATT, CDR2 SNEGSKA (reference sequence). The DNA of the CDR3 is TGCAGTGCTAGGGGGCGGGGATTCGACTACGAGCAGTACTTC. Translation: CSARGRGFDYEQYF.